The next 2 T cell receptor beta chains were all read from a single sample in a study of CD8+ T cells in alopecia areata listed by TCRdb under 2018. The treatment or condition label, as the study defines it: oral pan-JAK inhibitor, 5-10 mg twice daily. Receptor amplification or capture employed the immunoSEQ multiplex PCR assay. To provide template for TCR sequencing, every sample had RNA extracted and reverse transcribed into cDNA. In its TCRdb copy, this immuneACCESS table keeps in-frame sequences only and misses some clones. Where compared with another copy, unresolved V genes explain less than half of these, and the others have no known cause. Present in this sample are over 250,000 clones, around 64% of which were seen just once. Jointly, the top ten make up more than 0.85% of the sample. The sample in question was CD4+ T cells sorted from blood, obtained around week 54, from a patient treated with tofacitinib. The receptors originated from a human donor with alopecia areata.

This clone was counted once. The gene calls are TRBV6-5 and TRBJ1-2; 7 nucleotides match TRBD1. With V trimmed by 6 bases and J by 7 bases, 11 bases remained unmatched. Germline-derived CDR1 and CDR2 are MNHEY and SVGAGI. The CDR3 totals 14 residues. The CDR3 bases are TGTGCCAGCAGCCGAAGACAGGGAATGACTGGCTACACCTTC. This gives the protein CASSRRQGMTGYTF.

This clone was found a few times. For the CDR3, the DNA is TGTGCCAGCAGCGTAGGCAACACTAATGAAAAACTGTTTTTT. Protein product: CASSVGNTNEKLFF. The chain recombines TRBV7-2 with TRBJ1-4; D is unresolved. The CDR3 has 14 amino acids. Deletions cut 5 bases from V and 2 bases from J, with 9 bases between. Germline CDR1 and CDR2: SGHTA and FQGNSA.